This T cell receptor (beta chain) was sequenced during a study of T-cell reconstitution after alpha-beta-depleted transplantation in children. This clonotype was observed many times. Unique molecular identifiers were built into the TCRbeta library. TCRdb passed the PCR reads through MiXCR, listing each CDR3 protein once. The data show about 580,000 distinct CDR3 sequences, about 21% seen once. Trimming pared 5 bases from V and 0 bases from J, leaving 18 bases between. There are 17 residues in the CDR3. The TCR comes from a boy younger than two who had a stem cell transplant for acute myeloid leukemia, so the T cells may come from the graft donor. Sequences were derived from PBMCs, mostly from graft donor cells, sampled 360 days after TCRalphabeta/CD19-depleted stem cell transplant. The V gene is TRBV12-3 or TRBV12-4, the J gene TRBJ2-3; a weak D match, TRBD1 (6 bases). CDR3 amino acids: CASSVEDRATSTDTQYF. DNA for the CDR3: TGTGCCAGCAGTGTAGAGGACAGAGCTACTAGCACAGATACGCAGTATTTT.